This TCR beta chain was documented in a study of PD-1 blockade in classical Hodgkin lymphoma. As regards this clone: What it binds is not known.

The repertoire was sequenced with immunoSEQ multiplex PCR; TCRdb's copy has only in-frame clones and lacks some. The sample lists roughly 40,000 clones, about nine tenths occurring once. Study findings and constraints: Significantly greater TCR diversity emerged by C4D1 in CD4+ cells but not CD8+ cells. Patients excluded were those beginning nivolumab under 1 year after ASCT.

Autologous stem cell transplantation was followed by relapse in every patient, and brentuximab vedotin exposure varied. The CDR3 extends over 15 amino acids. The V end was cut by 4 bases, the J end by 4 bases, with 13 bases between. Looked up from germline, CDR1 is SGHTA and CDR2 is FQGNSA. The TCR sequence derives from a human donor with classical Hodgkin lymphoma. The rearrangement joins TRBV7-2 to TRBJ2-2; D possibly uses TRBD1 or TRBD2 (6 bases each). The sequencing used peripheral blood mononuclear cells (PBMCs), collected at baseline. CDR3 DNA sequence: TGTGCCAGCAGCTCCCCGGGGGCCACCACCGGGGAGCTGTTTTTT. The encoded protein is CASSSPGATTGELFF. The complete variable domain, with remaining parts taken from reference TRBV7-2 and TRBJ2-2, reads GAGVSQSPSNKVTEKGKDVELRCDPISGHTALYWYRQSLGQGLEFLIYFQGNSAPDKSGLPSDRFSAERTGGSVSTLTIQRTQQEDSAVYLCASSSPGATTGELFFGEGSRLTVL.